A selection of T cell receptor beta chains follows, all from one sample in a study of T cell responses to AZD1222 COVID-19 vaccine. The method was immunoSEQ multiplex PCR; TCRdb's version includes in-frame clones alone and lacks a portion of them. Here the sample spans 80,000 or so clones, 70% to 90% being singletons. The sequencing here drew on peripheral blood, taken on day 0 of AZD1222 vaccination. The receptors here all came from an adult in good health. CDR3s include the opening cysteine and the closing phenylalanine or tryptophan. Fields, in order: V gene, D gene, clone size, J gene, CDR3 DNA, CDR3 protein. The D gene is left open where the match is weak. Not all rows give a size; the values are once, few, many and, for expanded clones, a class.

V gene: TRBV18
D gene: TRBD1
clone size: NA
J gene: TRBJ2-2
CDR3 DNA: TGTGCCAGCTCAACCAGACAGGGGGCGAACACCGGGGAGCTGTTTTTT
CDR3 protein: CASSTRQGANTGELFF

V gene: TRBV6-2/TRBV6-3
D gene: NA
clone size: NA
J gene: TRBJ1-5
CDR3 DNA: TGTGCCAGCAGTTTTAGGGCCGGCCAGCCCCAGCATTTT
CDR3 protein: CASSFRAGQPQHF

V gene: TRBV2
D gene: NA
clone size: NA
J gene: TRBJ1-6
CDR3 DNA: TGTGCCAGCATGGGAAGTTATAATTCACCCCTCCACTTT
CDR3 protein: CASMGSYNSPLHF

V gene: TRBV6-5
D gene: TRBD1
clone size: NA
J gene: TRBJ1-2
CDR3 DNA: TGTGCCAGCAGCCGACAGGGGGCGCGAGGCTACACCTTC
CDR3 protein: CASSRQGARGYTF

V gene: TRBV6-5
D gene: TRBD1
clone size: NA
J gene: TRBJ2-7
CDR3 DNA: TGTGCCAGCAGTTCTCCAGGACAGGGAGGCTACGAGCAGTACTTC
CDR3 protein: CASSSPGQGGYEQYF

V gene: TRBV11-1
D gene: NA
clone size: NA
J gene: TRBJ2-2
CDR3 DNA: TGTGCCAGCGGGGGCGGGGAGCTGTTTTTT
CDR3 protein: CASGGGELFF

V gene: TRBV24-1
D gene: TRBD1
clone size: NA
J gene: TRBJ1-3
CDR3 DNA: TGTGCCACCAGTGATTTCAGGGACAGGACCGACTCTGGAAACACCATATATTTT
CDR3 protein: CATSDFRDRTDSGNTIYF

V gene: TRBV27
D gene: TRBD1
clone size: NA
J gene: TRBJ2-7
CDR3 DNA: TGTGCCAGCAGGACGGTACAGGGGGACAAACACGAGCAGTACTTC
CDR3 protein: CASRTVQGDKHEQYF

V gene: TRBV7-8
D gene: NA
clone size: NA
J gene: TRBJ2-5
CDR3 DNA: TGTGCCAGCAGCCGTCGTTGGGGCCCGACCCAAGAGACCCAGTACTTC
CDR3 protein: CASSRRWGPTQETQYF

V gene: TRBV5-4
D gene: NA
clone size: once
J gene: TRBJ2-3
CDR3 DNA: TGTGCCAGCAGCCCCGTCGGCGGGGACGGTAGGGTTGGGCAGTATTTT
CDR3 protein: CASSPVGGDGRVGQYF

V gene: TRBV29-1
D gene: NA
clone size: NA
J gene: TRBJ2-7
CDR3 DNA: TGCAGCGTTGAAGCCGGGGACGCGGGCAGCTCCTACGAGCAGTACTTC
CDR3 protein: CSVEAGDAGSSYEQYF

V gene: TRBV18
D gene: TRBD1
clone size: NA
J gene: TRBJ1-1
CDR3 DNA: TGTGCCAGCTCGTCAGGGGGGAACACTGAAGCTTTCTTT
CDR3 protein: CASSSGGNTEAFF

V gene: TRBV18
D gene: TRBD2
clone size: once
J gene: TRBJ2-1
CDR3 DNA: TGTGCCAGCTCAACCCGGGAGGGCAAATCCTACAATGAGCAGTTCTTC
CDR3 protein: CASSTREGKSYNEQFF

V gene: TRBV18
D gene: NA
clone size: NA
J gene: TRBJ1-5
CDR3 DNA: TGTGCCAGCTCACCACTTCCCGAAAATAGCAATCAGCCCCAGCATTTT
CDR3 protein: CASSPLPENSNQPQHF

V gene: TRBV7-8
D gene: NA
clone size: NA
J gene: TRBJ2-3
CDR3 DNA: TGTGCCAGCAGCTTAGGTCCTTCCCGAGATACGCAGTATTTT
CDR3 protein: CASSLGPSRDTQYF

V gene: TRBV6-5
D gene: NA
clone size: few
J gene: TRBJ1-5
CDR3 DNA: TGTGCCAGCAGACAGGGCAATCAGCCCCAGCATTTT
CDR3 protein: CASRQGNQPQHF

V gene: TRBV6-5
D gene: NA
clone size: NA
J gene: TRBJ2-5
CDR3 DNA: TGTGCCAGCAGGCTGTCGGGCGGGTTGAAAGAGACCCAGTACTTC
CDR3 protein: CASRLSGGLKETQYF

V gene: TRBV3-1/TRBV3-2
D gene: NA
clone size: NA
J gene: TRBJ1-2
CDR3 DNA: TGTGCCAGCAGCCAAGATAGCGTGGGGGCGCGCTATGGCTACACCTTC
CDR3 protein: CASSQDSVGARYGYTF

V gene: TRBV20-1
D gene: NA
clone size: NA
J gene: TRBJ2-3
CDR3 DNA: TGCAGTGCTAGTACCGGGAGTGTTGCAGATACGCAGTATTTT
CDR3 protein: CSASTGSVADTQYF

V gene: TRBV14
D gene: NA
clone size: NA
J gene: TRBJ2-7
CDR3 DNA: TGTGCCAGCAGCCAAGATCGTTTCGGGACCGTCACCTACGAGCAGTACTTC
CDR3 protein: CASSQDRFGTVTYEQYF

V gene: TRBV5-1
D gene: NA
clone size: NA
J gene: TRBJ1-1
CDR3 DNA: TGCGCCAGCAGCTTGCACCGGGAAAGAGCAAACACTGAAGCTTTCTTT
CDR3 protein: CASSLHRERANTEAFF

V gene: TRBV9
D gene: TRBD2
clone size: NA
J gene: TRBJ2-1
CDR3 DNA: TGTGCCAGCAGCGTAGGGTCCGGACTAGCGAACAATGAGCAGTTCTTC
CDR3 protein: CASSVGSGLANNEQFF

V gene: TRBV9
D gene: NA
clone size: NA
J gene: TRBJ2-3
CDR3 DNA: TGTGCCAGCAGCGAGCGGAGCAGCACAGATACGCAGTATTTT
CDR3 protein: CASSERSSTDTQYF

V gene: TRBV2
D gene: TRBD2
clone size: once
J gene: TRBJ2-5
CDR3 DNA: TGTGCCAGCATCCCCAACGGGGAGGGGACCCAGTACTTC
CDR3 protein: CASIPNGEGTQYF

V gene: TRBV6-2/TRBV6-3
D gene: TRBD2
clone size: NA
J gene: TRBJ2-1
CDR3 DNA: TGTGCCAGCAGCCTAAGGGAGCGGGGTCTCGCGGAGCAGTTCTTC
CDR3 protein: CASSLRERGLAEQFF

V gene: TRBV7-2
D gene: NA
clone size: NA
J gene: TRBJ1-1
CDR3 DNA: TGTGCCAGCAGCTTATCGCTTACGAACACTGAAGCTTTCTTT
CDR3 protein: CASSLSLTNTEAFF

V gene: TRBV2
D gene: TRBD1
clone size: NA
J gene: TRBJ1-3
CDR3 DNA: TGTGCCAGTTCGCAGGGGGTAGAAAACACCATATATTTT
CDR3 protein: CASSQGVENTIYF

V gene: TRBV6-5
D gene: NA
clone size: NA
J gene: TRBJ1-6
CDR3 DNA: TGTGCCAGTGCGCAGGAGAATAATTCACCCCTCCACTTT
CDR3 protein: CASAQENNSPLHF

V gene: TRBV21-1
D gene: NA
clone size: NA
J gene: TRBJ2-1
CDR3 DNA: NA
CDR3 protein: CASSKVGRGNEQFF

V gene: TRBV7-2
D gene: NA
clone size: NA
J gene: TRBJ2-7
CDR3 DNA: TGTGCCAGCAGCAAAAGACAGGCTCTCGAGCAGTACTTC
CDR3 protein: CASSKRQALEQYF

V gene: TRBV6-6
D gene: TRBD1
clone size: NA
J gene: TRBJ1-2
CDR3 DNA: TGTGCCAGCAGCCACAGGGGTTCGGACTATGGCTACACCTTC
CDR3 protein: CASSHRGSDYGYTF

V gene: TRBV28
D gene: TRBD1
clone size: NA
J gene: TRBJ2-1
CDR3 DNA: TGTGCCAGCAGGCAGCAGGGGGCCACCGGGCTTGGGGAGCAGTTCTTC
CDR3 protein: CASRQQGATGLGEQFF

V gene: TRBV6-5
D gene: TRBD2
clone size: NA
J gene: TRBJ2-7
CDR3 DNA: TGTGCCAGCAGTCCGGGACTAGCGGCCTACGAGCAGTACTTC
CDR3 protein: CASSPGLAAYEQYF

V gene: TRBV5-6
D gene: NA
clone size: NA
J gene: TRBJ1-1
CDR3 DNA: TGTGCCAGCAGTCCGGGGCAACAAAACACTGAAGCTTTCTTT
CDR3 protein: CASSPGQQNTEAFF

V gene: TRBV18
D gene: NA
clone size: NA
J gene: TRBJ1-2
CDR3 DNA: TGTGCCAGCTCACCAGGGGCAGGGCAAGGCTACACCTTC
CDR3 protein: CASSPGAGQGYTF

V gene: TRBV7-2
D gene: NA
clone size: NA
J gene: TRBJ1-6
CDR3 DNA: TGTGCCAGCAGCTTTGGGGTCTTCACAAGGATTTCACCCCTCCACTTT
CDR3 protein: CASSFGVFTRISPLHF

V gene: TRBV3-1/TRBV3-2
D gene: NA
clone size: NA
J gene: TRBJ1-1
CDR3 DNA: TGTGCCAGCAGCCAAGTCGACGTACTTACTGAAGCTTTCTTT
CDR3 protein: CASSQVDVLTEAFF

V gene: TRBV30
D gene: NA
clone size: NA
J gene: TRBJ1-1
CDR3 DNA: TGTGCCTGGAGTGTAAGCGGGAGTGTCACTGAAGCTTTCTTT
CDR3 protein: CAWSVSGSVTEAFF

V gene: TRBV19
D gene: TRBD1
clone size: NA
J gene: TRBJ1-1
CDR3 DNA: TGTGCCAGTAGTATTACAGGGGGAGGTCGGACTGAAGCTTTCTTT
CDR3 protein: CASSITGGGRTEAFF

V gene: TRBV19
D gene: NA
clone size: NA
J gene: TRBJ1-4
CDR3 DNA: TGTGCCACCTCGGACGTTGGTAATGAAAAACTGTTTTTT
CDR3 protein: CATSDVGNEKLFF

V gene: TRBV4-3
D gene: NA
clone size: NA
J gene: TRBJ1-1
CDR3 DNA: TGCGCCAGCAGCCACCAGGAGGGTGAAGCTTTCTTT
CDR3 protein: CASSHQEGEAFF

V gene: TRBV29-1
D gene: NA
clone size: NA
J gene: TRBJ1-2
CDR3 DNA: TGCAGCGTTGTAGAGCAGCTCACGCCGACTGGCTACACCTTC
CDR3 protein: CSVVEQLTPTGYTF

V gene: TRBV6-2/TRBV6-3
D gene: NA
clone size: NA
J gene: TRBJ1-5
CDR3 DNA: TGTGCCAGCAGTTACTGGCAGCCAGGGAGTTTCAGCAATCAGCCCCAGCATTTT
CDR3 protein: CASSYWQPGSFSNQPQHF

V gene: TRBV6-1
D gene: NA
clone size: NA
J gene: TRBJ1-4
CDR3 DNA: TGTGCCAGCAGTGAACGGTCCTTGAGGACTAATGAAAAACTGTTTTTT
CDR3 protein: CASSERSLRTNEKLFF

V gene: TRBV3-1/TRBV3-2
D gene: NA
clone size: NA
J gene: TRBJ2-5
CDR3 DNA: TGTGCCAGCAGCCAAGATCGTGCTGGGGGAGAGACCCAGTACTTC
CDR3 protein: CASSQDRAGGETQYF